The sequence of this T cell receptor beta chain was determined in a study of CD8 T cells in ankylosing spondylitis. Per germline, CDR1 MNHEY and CDR2 SVGAGI. The CDR3 totals 14 residues. The V end was cut by 0 bases, the J end by 1 base, with 6 bases between. With molecular barcodes, quantitative 5'-RACE was used to make the TCR beta libraries. TCRdb reprocessed the 5' RACE reads with MiXCR, giving one entry per CDR3 protein. The data hold fewer than 550,000 distinct CDR3 sequences, with under 5.5% observed a single time. The table lists this clonotype with many counts. Its antigen is as yet unknown. Study observations and caveats: In ankylosing spondylitis blood, a motif of seven or eight highly homologous TCR beta variants appeared characteristic. It was reported that disease-linked clones were significantly enriched in matched ankylosing spondylitis synovial fluid.

The sample was blood, either unsorted or a sorted T cell fraction (not recorded which). The TCR comes from a male donor with ankylosing spondylitis. The chain has TRBV6-5 and TRBJ1-1; D ambiguous. The CDR3 protein is CASSYSRTNTEAFF. The CDR3 DNA reads as TGTGCCAGCAGTTACTCGAGGACGAACACTGAAGCTTTCTTT.